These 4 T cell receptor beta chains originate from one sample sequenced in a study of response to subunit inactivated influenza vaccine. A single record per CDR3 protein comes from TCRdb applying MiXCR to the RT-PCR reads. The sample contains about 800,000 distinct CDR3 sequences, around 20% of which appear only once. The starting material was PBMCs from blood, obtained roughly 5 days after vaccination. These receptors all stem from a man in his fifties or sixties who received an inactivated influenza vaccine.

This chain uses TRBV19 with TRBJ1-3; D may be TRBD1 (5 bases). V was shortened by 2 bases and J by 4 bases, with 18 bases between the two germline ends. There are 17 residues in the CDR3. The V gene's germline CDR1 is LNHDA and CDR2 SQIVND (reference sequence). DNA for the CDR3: TGTGCCAGTAGTATACCCGGACACGGGAAGGCCGGAAACACCATATATTTT. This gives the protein CASSIPGHGKAGNTIYF.

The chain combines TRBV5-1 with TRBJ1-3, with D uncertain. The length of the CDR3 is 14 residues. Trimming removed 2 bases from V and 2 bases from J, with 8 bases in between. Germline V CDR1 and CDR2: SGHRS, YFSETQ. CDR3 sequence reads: CASSFGPTGNTIYF. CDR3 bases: TGCGCCAGCAGCTTCGGGCCCACTGGAAACACCATATATTTT.

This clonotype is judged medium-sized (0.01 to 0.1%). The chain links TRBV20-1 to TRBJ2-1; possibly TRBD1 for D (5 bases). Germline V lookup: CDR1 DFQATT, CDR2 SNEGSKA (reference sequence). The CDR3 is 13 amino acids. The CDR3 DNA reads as TGCAGCGTCGAAATCGGACATGCAAATGAGCAGTTCTTC. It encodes CSVEIGHANEQFF.

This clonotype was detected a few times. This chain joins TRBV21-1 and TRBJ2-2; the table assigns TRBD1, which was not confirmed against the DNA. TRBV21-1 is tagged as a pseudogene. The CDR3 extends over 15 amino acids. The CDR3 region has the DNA TGTGCCAGCAGTACAGGGGCCCAGGAGAGCGGGGAGCTGTTTTTT. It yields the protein CASSTGAQESGELFF.